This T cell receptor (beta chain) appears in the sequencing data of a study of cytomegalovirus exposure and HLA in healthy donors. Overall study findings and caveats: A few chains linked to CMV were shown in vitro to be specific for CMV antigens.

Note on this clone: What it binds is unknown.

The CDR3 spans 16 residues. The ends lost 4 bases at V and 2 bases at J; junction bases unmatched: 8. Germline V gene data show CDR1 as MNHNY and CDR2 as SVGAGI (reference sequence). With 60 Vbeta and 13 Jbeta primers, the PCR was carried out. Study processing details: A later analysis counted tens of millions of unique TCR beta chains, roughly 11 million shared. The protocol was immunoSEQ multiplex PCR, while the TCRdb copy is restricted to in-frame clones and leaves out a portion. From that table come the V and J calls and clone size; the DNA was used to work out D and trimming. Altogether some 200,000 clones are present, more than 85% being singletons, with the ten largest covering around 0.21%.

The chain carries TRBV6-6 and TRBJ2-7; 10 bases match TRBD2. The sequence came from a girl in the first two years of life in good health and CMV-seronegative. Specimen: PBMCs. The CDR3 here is CASSWTSGYGTYEQYF. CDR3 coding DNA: TGTGCCAGCAGTTGGACTAGCGGTTACGGCACCTACGAGCAGTACTTC.